These 32 T cell receptor beta chains were sequenced from one sample in a study of cytomegalovirus exposure and HLA in healthy donors. 13 Jbeta primers and 60 Vbeta primers were used for the PCR. Clones were sequenced by immunoSEQ multiplex PCR, and TCRdb holds only the in-frame ones, with some missing. The sample has some 110,000 clones; approximately 80% are singletons. Sequenced input: PBMCs. Every receptor here comes from a woman between 18 and 29 years old in good health and CMV-seropositive.

This chain connects TRBV2 to TRBJ2-3, with 11 bases aligning to TRBD2. The V and J ends lost 6 bases and 2 bases, in that order; junction bases with no gene match: 10. The CDR3 length is 17 residues. The germline V gene has CDR1 SNHLY and CDR2 FYNNEI. The chain's CDR3 is CASSDDPGLADTDTQYF. The CDR3 region has the DNA TGTGCCAGCAGCGATGATCCGGGACTAGCGGACACAGATACGCAGTATTTT.

The gene calls are TRBV6-5 and TRBJ2-2, with TRBD1 as a possible D gene (6 bases). This CDR3 contains 15 residues. V was clipped by 5 bases and J by 3 bases, with 13 bases between them. The germline V gene encodes CDR1 MNHEY and CDR2 SVGAGI. The CDR3 bases are TGTGCCAGCAGTGGCTTTAAGGGGGACACCGGGGAGCTGTTTTTT. Translated, it gives CASSGFKGDTGELFF.

This clone has just one count. V and J are TRBV9 and TRBJ2-1; the match to TRBD2 covers 7 bases. Trimming removed 4 bases from V and 8 bases from J; junction bases left unmatched: 15. Germline V gene lookup returns CDR1 SGDLS and CDR2 YYNGEE. The CDR3 is 16 amino acids. In DNA form, the CDR3 reads TGTGCCAGCAGCTCGGATCAGGTGGCGGGAGTCTATGAGCAGTTCTTC. Protein sequence: CASSSDQVAGVYEQFF.

The chain links TRBV5-6 to TRBJ2-5; TRBD1 agrees at 7 bases. This CDR3 contains 14 residues. With V trimmed by 3 bases and J by 4 bases, 6 bases remained unmatched. CDR1 and CDR2 from the germline V gene are SGHDT and YYEEEE. This CDR3 reads CASSSTGIRETQYF. CDR3 bases: TGTGCCAGCAGCTCGACAGGGATTCGAGAGACCCAGTACTTC.

In this sample, this clone turned up a few times. The missing conserved phenylalanine or tryptophan at the end of this CDR3 makes a read error likely. The V gene is TRBV6-1, the J gene TRBJ2-3; possible D gene TRBD1, 6 bases. Germline lookup yields CDR1 MNHNS and CDR2 SASEGT. V lost 1 base and J lost 6, with 17 bases in between. This CDR3 has 16 amino acids. For the CDR3, the DNA is TGTGCCAGCAGTGAAGGTGCACACTCAGGGGTGGATACGCAGTATGTT. Amino acid sequence: CASSEGAHSGVDTQYV.

This clone was picked up a small number of times. The V and J genes are TRBV10-3 and TRBJ1-1; 8 bases are a match to TRBD1. The CDR3 totals 13 residues. V was pared by 3 bases and J by 7 bases, with 4 bases of the junction left unmatched. In germline, CDR1 is ENHRY, CDR2 SYGVKD. CDR3 DNA sequence: TGTGCCATCAGTGAAGTACAGGGGGGTGAAGCTTTCTTT. Its translation: CAISEVQGGEAFF.

This clone has just a few counts. The chain carries TRBV5-6 and TRBJ2-7, with 7 positions matching TRBD1. Germline V gives CDR1 SGHDT, CDR2 YYEEEE. This CDR3 is built from 13 residues. Unmatched junction bases numbered 7, after V lost 4 bases and J lost 6 bases. The CDR3 DNA reads as TGTGCCAGCAGCAAGACAGGGAGAAGCGAGCAGTACTTC. As protein: CASSKTGRSEQYF.

The CDR3 nucleotides are TGTGCCAGCTCACCACCGGGCCCGAACTCCTACGAGCAGTACTTC. It yields the protein CASSPPGPNSYEQYF. The rearrangement links TRBV18 to TRBJ2-7; no clear D. Germline V gene sequence: CDR1 KGHSH, CDR2 LQKENI. CDR3 length equals 15 residues. Between the trimmed V and J ends, which lost 0 bases and 0 bases, there was a span of 9 bases.

V usage is TRBV4-1 and J usage is TRBJ1-5, with 7 positions matching TRBD1. J gave up 7 bases and V 0 bases, and 6 bases lay outside the gene matches. In germline, CDR1 is MGHRA, CDR2 YSYEKL. This CDR3 is built from 15 residues. This chain's CDR3 is CASSQEQGWQQPQHF. CDR3 nucleotides: TGCGCCAGCAGCCAAGAACAGGGGTGGCAACAGCCCCAGCATTTT.

This clone was observed once. This chain joins TRBV9 and TRBJ2-1; weak D call: TRBD2 (6 bases). Germline CDR1 is SGDLS and CDR2 is YYNGEE. The V end lost 2 bases, the J end lost 2 bases, and 11 bases lay between the germline ends. The CDR3 is made up of 15 amino acids. The CDR3 DNA reads TGTGCCAGCAGCGTGGCCGGGACTCCCTACAATGAGCAGTTCTTC. It yields the protein CASSVAGTPYNEQFF.

The rearrangement links TRBV2 to TRBJ1-2; D not resolved. The V and J ends lost 7 bases and 3 bases respectively, with 12 bases between them. Per germline, CDR1 SNHLY and CDR2 FYNNEI. This CDR3 comprises 13 residues. The CDR3 protein is CASKASQDYGYTF. CDR3 bases: TGTGCCAGCAAAGCCAGTCAGGACTATGGCTACACCTTC.

The rearrangement joins TRBV6-6 to TRBJ2-7, with TRBD2 matching 7 bases. The ends lost 8 bases at V and 7 bases at J; junction bases unmatched: 11. CDR1 MNHNY and CDR2 SVGAGI come from the germline V gene (reference sequence). The CDR3 runs to 13 residues. The CDR3 reads CASSSPSGMEQYF. For the CDR3, the DNA is TGTGCCAGCTCTTCCCCCAGCGGGATGGAGCAGTACTTC.

The rearrangement joins TRBV2 to TRBJ2-5, with 9 bases identical to TRBD1. The germline V gene has CDR1 SNHLY and CDR2 FYNNEI. CDR3 size: 13 residues. With V trimmed by 11 bases and J by 4 bases, 8 bases remained unmatched. This CDR3 reads CARGTGSGETQYF. Here the CDR3 DNA reads TGTGCCCGAGGGACAGGGTCGGGAGAGACCCAGTACTTC.

CDR3 coding DNA: TGTGCCAGCAGCTCTAGCACTTTTGCAACTAATGAAAAACTGTTTTTT. This codes for CASSSSTFATNEKLFF. This chain joins TRBV11-2 and TRBJ1-4; D remains ambiguous. V was shortened by 4 bases and J by 0 bases, with 12 bases between the two germline ends. This CDR3 comprises 16 residues. Germline V gene data show CDR1 as SGHAT and CDR2 as FQNNGV.

This chain joins TRBV11-2 and TRBJ2-3; no reliable D call. This CDR3 has 12 residues. The V end was cut by 4 bases, the J end by 5 bases, with 7 bases between. Germline CDR1 reads SGHAT; CDR2 reads FQNNGV. This CDR3 is CASSSLEDTQYF. The CDR3 nucleotides read TGTGCCAGCAGCTCCCTAGAAGATACGCAGTATTTT. Supplemented by reference TRBV11-2 and TRBJ2-3, the full variable domain reads EAGVAQSPRYKIIEKRQSVAFWCNPISGHATLYWYQQILGQGPKLLIQFQNNGVVDDSQLPKDRFSAERLKGVDSTLKIQPAKLEDSAVYLCASSSLEDTQYFGPGTRLTVL.

The chain's CDR3 is CASSLGLAELTDTQYF. For the CDR3, the DNA is TGTGCCAGCAGCTTAGGACTAGCGGAGCTCACAGATACGCAGTATTTT. The rearrangement uses TRBV7-3 and TRBJ2-3, with TRBD2 matching over 10 bases. The germline V gene has CDR1 SGHTA and CDR2 FQGTGA. Trimming took 2 bases from V and 2 from J; bases not matched to a gene: 4. This CDR3 is built from 16 residues.

V and J are TRBV5-4 and TRBJ1-1, with TRBD1 matching 8 bases. Germline V gene data show CDR1 as SGHNT and CDR2 as YYREEE (reference sequence). J lost 1 base, V lost 2 bases, and 4 bases had no gene match. This CDR3 region has 15 residues. CDR3 nucleotides: TGTGCCAGCAGCTTTACCGGACAGGGGAACACTGAAGCTTTCTTT. Its protein product is CASSFTGQGNTEAFF.

The chain joins TRBV28 to TRBJ2-3; 7 bases line up with TRBD1. In germline, CDR1 is MDHEN, CDR2 SYDVKM. V lost 4 bases and J lost 2; bases outside the gene matches: 9. CDR3 length: 16 amino acids. The CDR3 DNA follows: TGTGCCAGCAGTTATACTCCGGGACAGTCCACAGATACGCAGTATTTT. It codes for CASSYTPGQSTDTQYF.

The chain employs TRBV9 and TRBJ2-5, with D possibly being TRBD1 (7 bases). Germline values: CDR1 SGDLS, CDR2 YYNGEE. The CDR3 totals 14 residues. Trimming stripped 3 bases from V and 5 bases from J, with 14 bases between. The chain's CDR3 is CASSEEGALETQYF. The CDR3 nucleotides are TGTGCCAGCAGCGAGGAGGGGGCTTTGGAGACCCAGTACTTC.

V gene TRBV2 combines with J gene TRBJ2-6, with D tentatively TRBD2 (6 bases). The CDR3 sequence is 17 residues long. V was cut by 6 bases and J by 1 base, with 16 bases left in between. Germline CDR1 and CDR2: SNHLY and FYNNEI. The CDR3 DNA follows: TGTGCCAGCAGAGATACCGGGGGAGAATCTGGGGCCAACGTCCTGACTTTC. It encodes CASRDTGGESGANVLTF.

The chain carries TRBV10-3 and TRBJ2-7; TRBD1 agrees at 10 bases. The CDR3 contains 14 residues. Germline V CDR1 and CDR2: ENHRY, SYGVKD. Germline trimming cut 7 bases from V and 6 bases from J; bases unmatched to any gene: 9. CDR3 sequence reads: CAINLGTGVSEQYF. CDR3 DNA: TGTGCCATCAATTTAGGGACAGGGGTCTCCGAGCAGTACTTC.

This chain links TRBV5-1 with TRBJ2-7; D is possibly TRBD2 (6 bases). V was shortened by 4 bases and J by 7 bases, with 18 bases between the two germline ends. The CDR3 extends over 14 amino acids. Per germline, CDR1 SGHRS and CDR2 YFSETQ. The CDR3 DNA is TGCGCCAGCAGCCACCTCGGGGGTTCTGAGGAGCAGTACTTC. This sequence encodes CASSHLGGSEEQYF.

The chain carries TRBV13 and TRBJ2-1; no definite D call. The V end was cut by 5 bases, the J end by 7 bases, with 15 bases between. Germline CDR1 reads PRHDT; CDR2 reads FYEKMQ (reference sequence). The CDR3 extends over 14 amino acids. For the CDR3, the DNA is TGTGCCAGCAGCCCACGGAGCACGGAAAATGAGCAGTTCTTC. This gives the protein CASSPRSTENEQFF. Filled out from reference TRBV13 and TRBJ2-1, the complete variable domain reads AAGVIQSPRHLIKEKRETATLKCYPIPRHDTVYWYQQGPGQDPQFLISFYEKMQSDKGSIPDRFSAQQFSDYHSELNMSSLELGDSALYFCASSPRSTENEQFFGPGTRLTVL.

The J gene is TRBJ1-4, the V gene TRBV19; 8 nucleotides match TRBD1. CDR1 is LNHDA and CDR2 is SQIVND in the germline V gene (reference sequence). This CDR3 spans 15 amino acids. V was pared by 4 bases and J by 3 bases, with 4 bases of the junction left unmatched. The CDR3, as DNA: TGTGCCAGTAGTAAGGGACAGGTGGCTAATGAAAAACTGTTTTTT. Protein: CASSKGQVANEKLFF.

J is TRBJ2-7 and V is TRBV29-1; the match to TRBD2 covers 7 bases. Germline V gives CDR1 SQVTM, CDR2 ANQGSEA. V dropped 7 bases and J dropped 7; count of bases not matched to a gene: 7. The CDR3 totals 11 residues. The CDR3 DNA follows: TGCAGCGGGGGAGGGGACCTGGAGCAGTACTTC. Translating gives CSGGGDLEQYF.

The chain links TRBV11-3 to TRBJ2-7, with a possible D match to TRBD1 (6 bases). The germline gives CDR1 SGHNT, CDR2 YENEEA. Trimming left V 6 bases short and J 3 bases short, with 18 bases between. There are 15 residues in the CDR3. CDR3 DNA sequence: TGTGCCAGCAGTACGGCAGGGGCGACGGGCTACGAGCAGTACTTC. Amino acids: CASSTAGATGYEQYF.

This chain links TRBV7-8 with TRBJ1-1, with 12 bases fitting TRBD1. This CDR3 is 16 amino acids long. After removal of 5 bases from V and 0 bases from J, the junction contained 4 bases not matched to a gene. In germline, CDR1 is SGHVS, CDR2 FQNEAQ. The CDR3 spells CASSPGTGGLNTEAFF. The CDR3 nucleotides are TGTGCCAGCAGCCCCGGGACAGGGGGCTTGAACACTGAAGCTTTCTTT. The full variable domain, its missing parts supplied by reference TRBV7-8 and TRBJ1-1, is GAGVSQSPRYKVAKRGQDVALRCDPISGHVSLFWYQQALGQGPEFLTYFQNEAQLDKSGLPSDRFFAERPEGSVSTLKIQRTQQEDSAVYLCASSPGTGGLNTEAFFGQGTRLTVV.

This chain connects TRBV28 to TRBJ2-7, with 13 bases fitting TRBD2. V gave up 7 bases and J gave up 6 bases; unmatched junction bases: 3. The CDR3 has 13 residues. The germline CDR1 and CDR2 sequences are MDHEN and SYDVKM. The CDR3 spells CASTGLAGVEQYF. In DNA, the CDR3 is TGTGCCAGCACCGGACTAGCGGGAGTCGAGCAGTACTTC.

The chain uses TRBV5-1 and TRBJ2-2; 12 nucleotides align to TRBD1. The germline V gene encodes CDR1 SGHRS and CDR2 YFSETQ. With V trimmed by 0 bases and J by 6 bases, 3 bases remained unmatched. The CDR3 contains 16 residues. This CDR3 is CASSLGDRGRAGELFF. CDR3 sequence (DNA): TGCGCCAGCAGCTTGGGGGACAGGGGGCGAGCCGGGGAGCTGTTTTTT.

The DNA for the CDR3 is TGTGCCGGTGGGGGGATTTCCGGGACTAGTTGCCACGAGCAGTACTTC. Amino acid sequence: CAGGGISGTSCHEQYF. The chain is built from TRBV19 and TRBJ2-7, with 8 bases that match TRBD2. This CDR3 comprises 16 residues. V shed 11 bases, J shed 5 bases, and the junction held 20 bases outside the gene matches. Germline V lookup: CDR1 LNHDA, CDR2 SQIVND (reference sequence). Based on the CDR3 plus reference TRBV19 and TRBJ2-7, the full variable domain is DGGITQSPKYLFRKEGQNVTLSCEQNLNHDAMYWYRQDPGQGLRLIYYSQIVNDFQKGDIAEGYSVSREKKESFPLTVTSAQKNPTAFYLCAGGGISGTSCHEQYFGPGTRLTVT.

The chain employs TRBV9 and TRBJ2-7; 11 bases line up with TRBD1. With 3 bases clipped from V and 1 base from J, the junction kept 3 bases outside the gene matches. CDR1 and CDR2 (germline): SGDLS, YYNGEE. The CDR3 totals 15 residues. The chain's CDR3 is CASSDGDRGSYEQYF. Here the CDR3 DNA reads TGTGCCAGCAGCGATGGGGACAGGGGGTCCTACGAGCAGTACTTC.

V gene TRBV11-2 combines with J gene TRBJ1-4; 9 positions match TRBD1. This CDR3 has 15 amino acids. Germline V lookup: CDR1 SGHAT, CDR2 FQNNGV. Germline trimming cut 5 bases from V and 3 bases from J; bases unmatched to any gene: 4. DNA of the CDR3: TGTGCCAGCAGCCCAGGGACAGGGCCTAATGAAAAACTGTTTTTT. It yields the protein CASSPGTGPNEKLFF.